One and the same sample provided the 14 T cell receptor gamma chains below, sequenced in a study of Vδ1+ human thymocytes. General study points: Thymic TRG and TRD repertoires appeared highly polyclonal, with Gaussian CDR3 length distributions.

These TCRs' antigens remain unknown. The template was reverse-transcribed extracted RNA. Pooled V-gene forward primers with one constant-region reverse primer generated the CDR3 amplicons by multiplex PCR. With CATT, TCRdb re-called clones from the multiplex PCR reads. The table lists 20,000 to 25,000 gamma-chain clones, roughly an eighth of them singletons. Sequences were obtained from Vdelta1+ gamma-delta thymocytes from the thymus. Subset of the sample: FACS-sorted CD3+ TCRalphabeta- TCRVdelta1+ TCRVdelta2- thymocytes. These TCRs come from a child under two years old who had congenital heart surgery.

This clone showed up just a few times. Different DNA sequences within this sample yield the same CDR3. The chain links TRGV9 to TRGJ1 or TRGJ2. Germline values: CDR1 GITISATS, CDR2 ISYDGTV (reference sequence). The J segment lost 11 bases and the V segment lost 2 bases, leaving 9 bases of the junction unmatched. The CDR3 covers 12 residues. In DNA form, the CDR3 reads TGTGCCTTGTGGGAGGAGGGGGGGGAGAAACTCTTT. It is translated as CALWEEGGEKLF.

This clone has more than one count but fewer than ten. The rearrangement joins TRGV8 to TRGJP2. From germline, CDR1 is VENAVY and CDR2 YDSYNSRV. The J segment lost 1 base and the V segment lost 0 bases, leaving 2 bases of the junction unmatched. The CDR3 length is 15 residues. DNA of the CDR3: TGTGCCACCTGGGATAGGAGTAGTAGTGATTGGATCAAGACGTTT. It is translated as CATWDRSSSDWIKTF.

This clone showed up just a few times. V usage is TRGV9 and J usage is TRGJ1 or TRGJ2. CDR3 size: 13 residues. After removal of 4 bases from V and 6 bases from J, the junction contained 9 bases not matched to a gene. CDR1 and CDR2 (germline): GITISATS, ISYDGTV (reference sequence). The CDR3 here is CALWDPYFYKKLF. The CDR3 region has the DNA TGTGCCTTGTGGGACCCTTATTTTTATAAGAAACTCTTT.

The sample holds a few counts of this clone. V gene TRGV9 combines with J gene TRGJ1 or TRGJ2. Germline CDR1 and CDR2: GITISATS and ISYDGTV (reference sequence). After removal of 0 bases from V and 2 bases from J, the junction contained 7 bases not matched to a gene. The CDR3 has 15 amino acids. Here the CDR3 reads CALWEVRSDYYKKLF. In nucleotides, the CDR3 is TGTGCCTTGTGGGAGGTGCGATCGGATTATTATAAGAAACTCTTT.

There are a few counts of this clone. Germline and junction disagree at one end, which may indicate a read error. The sample contains more than one DNA sequence encoding this CDR3. The chain couples TRGV4 to TRGJ1 or TRGJ2. This CDR3 has 14 residues. Germline assignment: CDR1 EGSTGY and CDR2 YDSYTSSV. The CDR3 protein is CATWNGLNYYKKLF. The CDR3 DNA reads TGTGCCACCTGGAATGGACTCAATTATTATAAGAAACTCTTT.

This clone has more than one count but fewer than ten. The chain couples TRGV5 to TRGJP2. Germline values: CDR1 VINAFY, CDR2 YDVSNSKD. The V gene end was trimmed by 0 bases and the J gene end by 3 bases; junction bases not matched to a gene: 7. The CDR3 has 16 residues. The CDR3 protein is CATWDRQSGSDWIKTF. The CDR3 DNA reads TGTGCCACCTGGGACAGGCAATCGGGTAGTGATTGGATCAAGACGTTT.

The chain is built from TRGV3 and TRGJ1 or TRGJ2. CDR3 size: 14 residues. V shed 2 bases, J shed 0 bases, and the junction held 4 bases outside the gene matches. In germline, CDR1 is VTNTFY, CDR2 YDVSTARD (reference sequence). CDR3 bases: TGTGCCACCTGGGACAAGTCGAATTATTATAAGAAACTCTTT. It encodes CATWDKSNYYKKLF.

The chain joins TRGV9 to TRGJP. The germline gives CDR1 GITISATS, CDR2 ISYDGTV (reference sequence). Germline trimming cut 2 bases from V and 8 bases from J; bases unmatched to any gene: 9. The CDR3 length is 17 residues. Here the CDR3 reads CALWEERKKLGKKIKVF. The CDR3 bases are TGTGCCTTGTGGGAGGAACGCAAGAAGTTGGGCAAAAAAATCAAGGTATTT.

This clone was detected only a few times. The V gene is TRGV9, the J gene TRGJ1 or TRGJ2. CDR1 is GITISATS, CDR2 ISYDGTV, per germline (reference sequence). This CDR3 is built from 12 residues. V dropped 2 bases and J dropped 9; count of bases not matched to a gene: 7. CDR3 sequence: CALWEATTKKLF. The CDR3 DNA sequence: TGTGCCTTGTGGGAGGCTACTACTAAGAAACTCTTT.

This clone turned up a few times. This rearrangement joins TRGV3 to TRGJ1 or TRGJ2. V gave up 0 bases and J gave up 7 bases; unmatched junction bases: 6. This CDR3 spans 13 amino acids. Germline lookup yields CDR1 VTNTFY and CDR2 YDVSTARD (reference sequence). CDR3 in amino acids: CATWDRHEYKKLF. Written as DNA, the CDR3 is TGTGCCACCTGGGACAGGCACGAATATAAGAAACTCTTT.

This clone was counted only a few times. The chain links TRGV8 to TRGJ1 or TRGJ2. Germline V gives CDR1 VENAVY, CDR2 YDSYNSRV. V dropped 2 bases and J dropped 0; count of bases not matched to a gene: 10. This CDR3 has 16 amino acids. This CDR3 is CATWDTPKRNYYKKLF. The CDR3 DNA is TGTGCCACCTGGGATACCCCCAAGAGGAATTATTATAAGAAACTCTTT.

The rearrangement links TRGV4 to TRGJ1 or TRGJ2. The V gene end was trimmed by 5 bases and the J gene end by 2 bases; junction bases not matched to a gene: 6. The CDR3 sequence is 13 residues long. The germline V gene has CDR1 EGSTGY and CDR2 YDSYTSSV. DNA for the CDR3: TGTGCCACCTGGGTGCGACATTATTATAAGAAACTCTTT. It specifies CATWVRHYYKKLF.

There are a few counts of this clone. The chain has TRGV9 and TRGJ1 or TRGJ2. Germline loops: CDR1 GITISATS, CDR2 ISYDGTV (reference sequence). This CDR3 contains 12 residues. V was clipped by 6 bases and J by 7 bases; unmatched bases: 9. CDR3 DNA: TGTGCCTTGTGGACTCGGCGGTATAAGAAACTCTTT. Translation gives CALWTRRYKKLF.

This clone was recorded a few times. This rearrangement joins TRGV8 to TRGJ1 or TRGJ2. V shed 9 bases and J 12 bases; nucleotides not matched to a gene: 8. CDR1 and CDR2 (germline): VENAVY, YDSYNSRV. The CDR3 length is 9 residues. The CDR3 here is CATVVRKLF. As DNA, the CDR3 is TGTGCCACCGTAGTGAGGAAACTCTTT.